This section outlines one TCR beta chain sequence together with its context. DNA at about 0.2 ug, 25,000 to 30,000 T cell genomes, went into sorted-subset replicate PCRs. Method: immunoSEQ multiplex PCR; TCRdb's copy keeps in-frame clones and lacks some. The sample shows 2 million to 3 million clones, more than 80% of them seen only once. This record comes from a study of shared clonotypes between healthy human individuals. Germline V CDR1 and CDR2: MRHNA, SNTAGT. The CDR3 spans 13 residues. Trimming pared 2 bases from V and 4 bases from J, leaving 6 bases between. V gene TRBV6-4 combines with J gene TRBJ1-5; TRBD1 might be the D (5 bases). The sequence came from a man aged 18 to 30 in good health. The sequencing input was naive CD4+ T cells sorted from blood. Subset in this sample: CD45RA+ positively selected. The CDR3 nucleotides are TGTGCCAGCAGTGACGGGGCTAATCAGCCCCAGCATTTT. It translates to CASSDGANQPQHF.